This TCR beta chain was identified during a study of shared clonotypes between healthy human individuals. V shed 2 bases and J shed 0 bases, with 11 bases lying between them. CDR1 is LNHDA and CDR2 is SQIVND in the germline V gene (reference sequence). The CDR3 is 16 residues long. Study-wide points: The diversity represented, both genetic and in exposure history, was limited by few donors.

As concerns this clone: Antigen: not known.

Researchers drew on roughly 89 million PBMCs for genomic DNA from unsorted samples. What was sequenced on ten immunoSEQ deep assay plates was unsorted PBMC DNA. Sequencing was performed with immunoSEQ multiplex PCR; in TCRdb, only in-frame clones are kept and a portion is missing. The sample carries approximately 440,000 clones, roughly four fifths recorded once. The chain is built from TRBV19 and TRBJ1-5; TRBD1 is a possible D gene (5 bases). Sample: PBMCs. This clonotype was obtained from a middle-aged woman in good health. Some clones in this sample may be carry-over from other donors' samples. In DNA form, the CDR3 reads TGTGCCAGTAGTATATTAAGGGGCAGTAGCAATCAGCCCCAGCATTTT. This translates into CASSILRGSSNQPQHF. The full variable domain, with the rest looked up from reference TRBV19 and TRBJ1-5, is DGGITQSPKYLFRKEGQNVTLSCEQNLNHDAMYWYRQDPGQGLRLIYYSQIVNDFQKGDIAEGYSVSREKKESFPLTVTSAQKNPTAFYLCASSILRGSSNQPQHFGDGTRLSIL.